This T cell receptor beta chain came from a study of metastatic and nonmetastatic thyroid tumors. Study summary: Thyroid patients, malignant and benign, had repertoires compared across blood and tumor or nodule tissue. Study results and limitations: Patients with malignant thyroid tumors reportedly had significantly higher TCR beta diversity than those with benign nodules, in blood and tumor.

Per the original methods: Building a distant-metastasis classifier for papillary thyroid cancer drew on CDR3 differences across clinicopathological groups. TCRdb re-processed the PCR reads through MiXCR. The V and J calls reflect TCRdb's pipeline rather than the authors' work. In the table there are some 42,000 clones, roughly 28% of which are singletons. Trimming shortened V by 8 bases and J by 0 bases, and 15 bases separated the two germline ends. Germline V gene sequence: CDR1 SGDLS, CDR2 YYNGEE. The CDR3 spans 15 residues. Regarding this clone: Its antigen is still unknown.

Every patient underwent thyroid surgery untreated. This TCR was recovered from a male donor with papillary thyroid cancer or a benign thyroid nodule (not recorded which). Some clones in this sample may be carry-over from other donors' samples. The chain employs TRBV9 and TRBJ1-3; weak D call: TRBD1 (5 bases). The sample was blood. The CDR3 loop is CASEPGRSSGNTIYF. CDR3 nucleotide sequence: TGTGCCAGTGAGCCGGGACGAAGCTCTGGAAACACCATATATTTT. Together with reference TRBV9 and TRBJ1-3, the CDR3 gives the full variable domain: DSGVTQTPKHLITATGQRVTLRCSPRSGDLSVYWYQQSLDQGLQFLIQYYNGEERAKGNILERFSAQQFPDLHSELNLSSLELGDSALYFCASEPGRSSGNTIYFGEGSWLTVV.